This is a list of T cell receptor beta chains from one sample in a study of blood T cell repertoires in COVID-19. Using immunoSEQ multiplex PCR, the repertoire was profiled, and TCRdb retains in-frame clones only, with some absent. Found here are fewer than 350,000 clones, 89% of them singletons; the top ten hold 5.2%. The sequencing sample was made of PBMCs or T cells enriched from blood (not recorded which). The receptors were gathered from a man aged 55 to 70 who had recovered from COVID-19. Each CDR3 is given with its conserved first and last residue. The order of the fields is clone size, J gene, D gene, V gene, CDR3 DNA, CDR3 protein. D genes are given only for firm matches. For some rows the clone size is stated as once, few or many, or as a class when expanded; others skip it.

-	TRBJ1-2	-	TRBV5-4	TGTGCCAGCAGCTTCCTCTACGGGGCTAACTATGGCTACACCTTC	CASSFLYGANYGYTF
-	TRBJ1-5	TRBD1	TRBV6-5	TGTGCCAGCGGACAGGGGGGGCAGCCCCAGCATTTT	CASGQGGQPQHF
once	TRBJ1-2	-	TRBV18	TGTGCCAGCTCACCCCCGGCGAGGGAGGGCTACACCTTC	CASSPPAREGYTF
-	TRBJ2-1	-	TRBV9	TGTGCCAGCAGCGTAGTCAGCGGAAGCTCCTACAATGAGCAGTTCTTC	CASSVVSGSSYNEQFF
-	TRBJ2-6	-	TRBV28	TGTGCCAGCGTTATTAGCAGCAGTTTAGGGGACTCTGGGGCCAACGTCCTGACTTTC	CASVISSSLGDSGANVLTF
once	TRBJ2-1	-	TRBV24-1	TGTGCCACCAGTGATTTGAAGGACACCGGGTCCTACAATGAGCAGTTCTTC	CATSDLKDTGSYNEQFF
once	TRBJ2-5	TRBD2	TRBV11-2	TGTGCCAGCAGCCTCGGCGGGACTAGCGATCAAGAGACCCAGTACTTC	CASSLGGTSDQETQYF
-	TRBJ2-3	TRBD2	TRBV18	TGTGCCAGCTCACCGGCGGGGGGCAACACAGATACGCAGTATTTT	CASSPAGGNTDTQYF
-	TRBJ1-2	-	TRBV4-1	TGCGCCAGCAGCCAAGAATCAGGGATGGGTGGCTACACCTTC	CASSQESGMGGYTF
-	TRBJ2-5	TRBD2	TRBV24-1	TGTGCCACCAGTGACGCCGATCCGGGACTAGCGGACCAAGAGACCCAGTACTTC	CATSDADPGLADQETQYF
-	TRBJ2-1	TRBD1	TRBV19	TGTGCCAGTAGGACCGGGACAGTTACCTACAATGAGCAGTTCTTC	CASRTGTVTYNEQFF
-	TRBJ1-6	TRBD1	TRBV4-3	TGCGCCAGCAGCCAAGTAGACAGGGATAATTCACCCCTCCACTTT	CASSQVDRDNSPLHF
-	TRBJ2-5	TRBD2	TRBV5-1	TGCGCCAGCAGCTTGATACTAGCGGGACAAGAGACCCAGTACTTC	CASSLILAGQETQYF
-	TRBJ1-1	TRBD1	TRBV5-1	TGCGCCAGCAGCGGGACAGGGGAATACACTGAAGCTTTCTTT	CASSGTGEYTEAFF
-	TRBJ1-3	TRBD1	TRBV13	TGTGCCAGCAGCCCTTTCGACAGGGGAGATAGAAACACCATATATTTT	CASSPFDRGDRNTIYF
once	TRBJ2-1	-	TRBV3-1/TRBV3-2	TGTGCCAGCAGCCAAGATATAAATGAGCAGTTCTTC	CASSQDINEQFF
-	TRBJ2-5	TRBD1	TRBV19	TGTGCCAGTAGTCCCCGGACAGGGATTCGGCAGCAGACCCAGTACTTC	CASSPRTGIRQQTQYF
-	TRBJ1-6	TRBD1	TRBV19	TGTGCCAGTACCCCAGGACAGGGATTCAATTCACCCCTCCACTTT	CASTPGQGFNSPLHF
few	TRBJ1-4	-	TRBV7-9	TGTGCCAGCAGCTCTCCACTCCAGGGAACTGAAAAACTGTTTTTT	CASSSPLQGTEKLFF
-	TRBJ2-2	TRBD1	TRBV7-9	TGTGCCAGCAGCACGGACAGGGAGACCGGGGAGCTGTTTTTT	CASSTDRETGELFF
-	TRBJ1-2	TRBD1	TRBV7-3	TGTGCCAGCAGCCCAGGGACAGGGGGGCACTATGGCTACACCTTC	CASSPGTGGHYGYTF
-	TRBJ2-1	-	TRBV19	TGTGCCAGTAGTATATCGGGTTACGGCGACAATGAGCAGTTCTTC	CASSISGYGDNEQFF
-	TRBJ2-1	TRBD2	TRBV4-3	TGCGCCAGCAGCCAGTACTTAGCGGGGGGTACCTACAATGAGCAGTTCTTC	CASSQYLAGGTYNEQFF
-	TRBJ1-6	TRBD1	TRBV19	TGTGCCAGTACCCCAGCGGGACAGGGAAATTCACCCCTCCACTTT	CASTPAGQGNSPLHF
-	TRBJ1-5	TRBD1	TRBV6-5	TGTGCCAGCAGTCCCGGGACAGGGTACAATCAGCCCCAGCATTTT	CASSPGTGYNQPQHF
-	TRBJ1-6	-	TRBV29-1	TGCAGCGTTGCGACAGGACCAAATTCACCCCTCCACTTT	CSVATGPNSPLHF
-	TRBJ2-7	TRBD2	TRBV28	TGTGCCAGCAGTTTCGGCGGGAGCAGAGGAAACGAGCAGTACTTC	CASSFGGSRGNEQYF
-	TRBJ1-3	-	TRBV7-6	TGTGCCAGCAGCCTTGGCGGAATCTCTGGAAACACCATATATTTT	CASSLGGISGNTIYF
-	TRBJ2-1	TRBD1	TRBV28	TGTGCCAGCAGTCGTCCCGGGACAGGGGACGATGAGCAGTTCTTC	CASSRPGTGDDEQFF
-	TRBJ2-3	-	TRBV2	TGTGCCAGCAGCCGCAGCGGGTCTAGCACAGATACGCAGTATTTT	CASSRSGSSTDTQYF
-	TRBJ2-1	TRBD2	TRBV7-9	TGTGCCAGCAGCTTACTTAGCGGGAGTGGGGATGAGCAGTTCTTC	CASSLLSGSGDEQFF
-	TRBJ2-1	TRBD2	TRBV18	TGTGCCAGCTCACCCGGACTAGCGGATATCAATGAGCAGTTCTTC	CASSPGLADINEQFF
-	TRBJ2-1	TRBD2	TRBV10-3	TGTGCCATCAGGTTGTCGGGGGGAAGGCATGAGCAGTTCTTC	CAIRLSGGRHEQFF
-	TRBJ2-7	TRBD2	TRBV24-1	TGTGCCACCAGTGATCCAGGGACTAGCGGTGACGAGCAGTACTTC	CATSDPGTSGDEQYF
-	TRBJ1-1	-	TRBV15	TGTGCCACCAGCAGGGGAGGGGGGGCAGGCACTGAAGCTTTCTTT	CATSRGGGAGTEAFF
-	TRBJ2-1	TRBD2	TRBV28	TGTGTAATAGGAGGGAGGGTCTACAATGAGCAGTTCTTC	CVIGGRVYNEQFF
-	TRBJ1-1	-	TRBV18	TGTGCCAGCTCACCACCAAGCAGGGCGGACACTGAAGCTTTCTTT	CASSPPSRADTEAFF
few	TRBJ1-2	TRBD1	TRBV7-2	TGTGCCAGCAGCTTAGGGGGACAGGCCCAGACGTTAAGCTTC	CASSLGGQAQTLSF
-	TRBJ1-5	-	TRBV2	TGTGCCAGCGAAAAGGAGCTGAGTGGAAATGGGCCCCAGCATTTT	CASEKELSGNGPQHF
-	TRBJ2-7	-	TRBV28	TGTGCCAGCAGTTCACCCCAGGCAATCTACGAGCAGTACTTC	CASSSPQAIYEQYF
-	TRBJ1-3	-	TRBV5-1	TGCGCCAGCAGCTTGGGTAGTCCCGTATCTGGAAACACCATATATTTT	CASSLGSPVSGNTIYF
-	TRBJ2-3	-	TRBV27	TGTGCCAGCAGTCCACTAAACTCAGATAGAGGCGCAGATACGCAGTATTTT	CASSPLNSDRGADTQYF
once	TRBJ2-3	TRBD1	TRBV3-1/TRBV3-2	TGTGCCAGCAGCCACTCGGGACAGGGAGAATTAAGCACAGATACGCAGTATTTT	CASSHSGQGELSTDTQYF
-	TRBJ2-6	-	TRBV3-1/TRBV3-2	TGTGCCAGCAGCCAACCCGCGACTGGGGCCAACGTCCTGACTTTC	CASSQPATGANVLTF
once	TRBJ2-3	-	TRBV7-3	TGTGCCAGCAGCTTGTCAGGGTTGGGGGCCGATACGCAGTATTTT	CASSLSGLGADTQYF
-	TRBJ2-7	TRBD1	TRBV3-1/TRBV3-2	TGTGCCAGCAGCCACCCGGACAGGGTTTACGAGCAGTACTTC	CASSHPDRVYEQYF
-	TRBJ1-1	-	TRBV7-3	TGTGCCAGCAGCGTCTACAGGAACACTGAAGCTTTCTTT	CASSVYRNTEAFF
-	TRBJ1-2	TRBD1	TRBV5-1	TGCGCCAGCAGCCCCAGGACAGGGCAGCATGGCTACACCTTC	CASSPRTGQHGYTF
-	TRBJ2-3	-	TRBV5-4	TGTGCCAGCAGCTCGGGAGTCGGGACAGATACGCAGTATTTT	CASSSGVGTDTQYF
-	TRBJ2-7	-	TRBV6-5	TGTGCCAGCAGTCGCAAAGCAGGGGTAAACGAGCAGTACTTC	CASSRKAGVNEQYF
-	TRBJ2-5	-	TRBV10-3	TGTGCCACAGGGAGGACTGAGGAGACCCAGTACTTC	CATGRTEETQYF
-	TRBJ2-6	-	TRBV7-9	TGTGCCAGCAGCCAATCGGAGTCCTCTGGGGCCAACGTCCTGACTTTC	CASSQSESSGANVLTF
-	TRBJ2-5	TRBD2	TRBV4-2	TGTGCCAGCAGCCAGATACAGGGTTGGACTAGCGGGCCCCAAGAGACCCAGTACTTC	CASSQIQGWTSGPQETQYF
few	TRBJ1-4	-	TRBV4-2	TGTGCCAGCAGCCAAGAGGGCGATCCGAGAACTAATGAAAAACTGTTTTTT	CASSQEGDPRTNEKLFF
once	TRBJ1-5	TRBD1	TRBV5-1	TGCGCCAGCAGCTTGTCAACCGGGACAGGCAATCAGCCCCAGCATTTT	CASSLSTGTGNQPQHF
-	TRBJ2-1	TRBD2	TRBV18	TGTGCCAGCTCACCACCGGTCGGGACTAGCGGACTCTACAATGAGCAGTTCTTC	CASSPPVGTSGLYNEQFF